The rows below give T cell receptor beta chains drawn from one sample of a study of regulatory T cells in long-lasting Graves disease. TCRdb used MiXCR to reprocess the multiplex PCR reads, holding one entry per CDR3 protein. The data contain more than 650,000 distinct CDR3 sequences, 30% of them seen just once; the ten biggest clones take up about two fifths. Material: peripheral blood mononuclear cells (PBMCs), obtained when the disease was refractory, from a patient treated with antithyroid drugs. These receptors all stem from a female donor with Graves disease. CDR3s leave out the opening cysteine and the closing phenylalanine or tryptophan.

j_call v_call cdr3_aa
TRBJ1-4 TRBV29-1 SVDSDTLGGLF
TRBJ2-7 TRBV5-1 ASSLAGDFTYEQY
TRBJ2-7 TRBV10-3 AITETDGYEQY
TRBJ2-7 TRBV6-2/TRBV6-3 ASRRDNAGEQY
TRBJ1-1 TRBV4-1 ASSQPARGNTEAF
TRBJ1-3 TRBV20-1 SASTQGINTIY
TRBJ2-1 TRBV15 ATSREIETSGYNEQF
TRBJ2-1 TRBV11-2 ASSFSGLAGGSYNEQF
TRBJ2-2 TRBV6-9 ASSYSTAGNTGELF
TRBJ2-7 TRBV6-2/TRBV6-3 ASRDGYEQY
TRBJ1-2 TRBV3-1 ASSHLGSYGYT
TRBJ2-5 TRBV12-3/TRBV12-4 ASSLIGLLAVQETQY
TRBJ1-1 TRBV13 ASSLGIRATEAF
TRBJ1-1 TRBV11-2 ASSQMVSGTEAF
TRBJ2-5 TRBV6-1 ASSRTGAETQY
TRBJ2-7 TRBV27 ASSWTATYEQY
TRBJ2-5 TRBV19 ASSIPGGPQETQY
TRBJ2-7 TRBV20-1 SANSGRFDEQY
TRBJ1-2 TRBV10-2 ASSNRGLNYGYT
TRBJ2-5 TRBV28 ASVGYQETQY
TRBJ2-3 TRBV28 ASSPGQGTDTQY
TRBJ2-2 TRBV12-3/TRBV12-4 ASSLMAGGTGELF
TRBJ2-2 TRBV6-2/TRBV6-3 ASKKGLAGELF
TRBJ1-1 TRBV7-3 ASAKRLNTEAF
TRBJ2-7 TRBV6-1 ASSDNSEQY
TRBJ2-2 TRBV29-1 SVVSEELF
TRBJ2-7 TRBV9 ASSVEPGLAGPYEQY
TRBJ1-1 TRBV6-1 ASSHPQGAGIGAF
TRBJ1-6 TRBV28 ASSAGHSSLH
TRBJ1-1 TRBV19 ASSKRTGGSTEAF
TRBJ1-2 TRBV5-5 ASSSDRLNYGYT
TRBJ1-1 TRBV6-1 ASSMGDTEAF
TRBJ2-7 TRBV6-2/TRBV6-3 ASNPAAGNSYEQY
TRBJ1-1 TRBV19 ASRSGVAEAF
TRBJ1-6 TRBV28 ASSMGENNSPLH
TRBJ2-7 TRBV28 ASKPGNPYEQY
TRBJ2-5 TRBV5-1 ASRALGTSQETQY
TRBJ1-1 TRBV24-1 ATSDPPGQGTEAF
TRBJ1-2 TRBV6-1 ASSEVTASSYT
TRBJ2-2 TRBV6-1 ASSDLAVLAGGELF
TRBJ1-2 TRBV27 ASTSRSGADYGYT
TRBJ1-1 TRBV29-1 SVEDLRGSRRNTEAF
TRBJ2-3 TRBV10-3 AISFGTSGSSPQY
TRBJ2-7 TRBV3-1 ASSHKKFEQY
TRBJ1-1 TRBV28 AGSSLTGTERTEAF
TRBJ1-5 TRBV12-3/TRBV12-4 ASSFAGEGNQPQH
TRBJ2-5 TRBV7-2 ASSPQDRGGQETQY
TRBJ2-4 TRBV5-4 ASTSSQLASQNIQY
TRBJ1-3 TRBV2 ASKGTLSGNTIY
TRBJ1-2 TRBV5-1 ASSLDGYYGYT
TRBJ1-2 TRBV5-1 ASSLVDSTYGYT
TRBJ1-1 TRBV5-1 ASSPGHFQNTEAF
TRBJ2-7 TRBV7-9 ASSPRQDRYEQY
TRBJ2-5 TRBV18 ASSPQGVETQY
TRBJ2-7 TRBV4-1 ASSQDLIYEQY
TRBJ1-2 TRBV18 ASSRLGQGNGYT
TRBJ2-7 TRBV19 ASSPTQGPEQY
TRBJ1-5 TRBV19 ASGDRDLNQPQH
TRBJ1-2 TRBV12-3/TRBV12-4 ASSFTGGSNYGYT
TRBJ1-2 TRBV11-2 ASSRDSSSLGDGYT